This is a list of T cell receptor beta chains from one sample in a study of shared clonotypes between healthy human individuals. Assay used: immunoSEQ multiplex PCR; TCRdb lists only in-frame clones, some missing. The sample contains roughly 1.4 million clones, approximately 98.5% of which appear only once. Sequencing used naive CD4+ T cells sorted from blood. These receptors all stem from a man aged 25-40 years in good health. Each CDR3 is given with its conserved first and last residue. A D gene is named only where the DNA matches it firmly. Clone size is given for some rows only: seen once, a few or many times, or a class if the clone is expanded.

V gene: TRBV7-9; J gene: TRBJ2-7; D gene: TRBD1; clone size: .; CDR3 protein: CASSPPDRVYEQYF
V gene: TRBV5-1; J gene: TRBJ2-7; D gene: .; clone size: .; CDR3 protein: CASSFQITYEQYF
V gene: TRBV28; J gene: TRBJ2-1; D gene: .; clone size: .; CDR3 protein: CASSQPVYNEQFF
V gene: TRBV18; J gene: TRBJ2-7; D gene: TRBD1; clone size: .; CDR3 protein: CASSPTTGRNYEQYF
V gene: TRBV28; J gene: TRBJ2-6; D gene: .; clone size: .; CDR3 protein: CASRRSGANVLTF
V gene: TRBV29-1; J gene: TRBJ1-4; D gene: TRBD1; clone size: .; CDR3 protein: CSVKRDRGVSGRNEKLFF
V gene: TRBV4-3; J gene: TRBJ2-1; D gene: TRBD1; clone size: .; CDR3 protein: CASSQETGTASNEQFF
V gene: TRBV27; J gene: TRBJ2-1; D gene: TRBD2; clone size: once; CDR3 protein: CASSLPEKRETYNEQFF
V gene: TRBV5-4; J gene: TRBJ2-7; D gene: TRBD2; clone size: .; CDR3 protein: CASSNPSGRPYEQYF
V gene: TRBV29-1; J gene: TRBJ2-7; D gene: .; clone size: once; CDR3 protein: CSVRASYEQYF
V gene: TRBV5-1; J gene: TRBJ1-1; D gene: .; clone size: .; CDR3 protein: CASSLGAGKNTEAFF
V gene: TRBV5-1; J gene: TRBJ1-1; D gene: .; clone size: .; CDR3 protein: CASSTGQGTEAFF
V gene: TRBV19; J gene: TRBJ2-4; D gene: TRBD1; clone size: .; CDR3 protein: CASSLRQGLAKNIQYF
V gene: TRBV5-1; J gene: TRBJ2-3; D gene: TRBD1; clone size: .; CDR3 protein: CASSFTGQGPSTDTQYF
V gene: TRBV21-1; J gene: TRBJ2-5; D gene: .; clone size: once; CDR3 protein: CASSKELVPLQETQYF
V gene: TRBV20-1; J gene: TRBJ1-2; D gene: .; clone size: once; CDR3 protein: CSAVRLPVYTF
V gene: TRBV15; J gene: TRBJ2-1; D gene: TRBD1; clone size: .; CDR3 protein: CATSKGQGSYNEQFF
V gene: TRBV30; J gene: TRBJ2-3; D gene: TRBD2; clone size: .; CDR3 protein: CAWGGLAGGTVQYF
V gene: TRBV7-7; J gene: TRBJ2-1; D gene: TRBD2; clone size: .; CDR3 protein: CASSLGLVDEQFF
V gene: TRBV15; J gene: TRBJ1-5; D gene: .; clone size: .; CDR3 protein: CATTFLAGRAINQPQHF
V gene: TRBV30; J gene: TRBJ2-7; D gene: .; clone size: .; CDR3 protein: CAWSPRVGSYEQYF
V gene: TRBV2; J gene: TRBJ2-1; D gene: TRBD2; clone size: .; CDR3 protein: CASAGWASGQDEQFF
V gene: TRBV10-1; J gene: TRBJ2-3; D gene: .; clone size: .; CDR3 protein: CASGQRMDTQYF
V gene: TRBV5-1; J gene: TRBJ2-1; D gene: TRBD2; clone size: .; CDR3 protein: CASSFRLAVNNEQFF
V gene: TRBV7-2; J gene: TRBJ2-1; D gene: TRBD2; clone size: .; CDR3 protein: CASSLPRLAGIVYNEQFF
V gene: TRBV28; J gene: TRBJ1-1; D gene: .; clone size: .; CDR3 protein: CASRPTHGDNTEAFF
V gene: TRBV28; J gene: TRBJ2-1; D gene: TRBD2; clone size: .; CDR3 protein: CASGLRFPSGRPRNEQFF
V gene: TRBV7-2; J gene: TRBJ2-6; D gene: .; clone size: once; CDR3 protein: CASIRQSGANVLTF
V gene: TRBV20-1; J gene: TRBJ2-3; D gene: TRBD1; clone size: .; CDR3 protein: CSAPTGKTQYF
V gene: TRBV27; J gene: TRBJ2-1; D gene: TRBD2; clone size: .; CDR3 protein: CASRQLPSGRVGNEQFF
V gene: TRBV5-4; J gene: TRBJ2-7; D gene: TRBD2; clone size: .; CDR3 protein: CASSRSSGGYEQYF
V gene: TRBV9; J gene: TRBJ1-2; D gene: .; clone size: .; CDR3 protein: CASSPGNYGYTF
V gene: TRBV6-5; J gene: TRBJ2-5; D gene: .; clone size: once; CDR3 protein: CASSSSQETQYF
V gene: TRBV5-1; J gene: TRBJ2-7; D gene: .; clone size: .; CDR3 protein: CASSLDWGISSYEQYF
V gene: TRBV6-6; J gene: TRBJ2-5; D gene: TRBD2; clone size: .; CDR3 protein: CASSYGAGVTETQYF
V gene: TRBV11-3; J gene: TRBJ2-3; D gene: TRBD2; clone size: .; CDR3 protein: CASSPHPTSLVADTQYF
V gene: TRBV4-1; J gene: TRBJ2-1; D gene: .; clone size: .; CDR3 protein: CASSQTSALASYNEQFF
V gene: TRBV9; J gene: TRBJ1-2; D gene: .; clone size: .; CDR3 protein: CASSVAETIYGYTF
V gene: TRBV27; J gene: TRBJ2-3; D gene: .; clone size: .; CDR3 protein: CASSLPRSDTQYF
V gene: TRBV7-9; J gene: TRBJ2-7; D gene: .; clone size: .; CDR3 protein: CASRPGRDTNTSSYEQYF
V gene: TRBV5-1; J gene: TRBJ1-2; D gene: .; clone size: .; CDR3 protein: CASSTTGSELFTYGYTF
V gene: TRBV2; J gene: .; D gene: .; clone size: .; CDR3 protein: CASSERSAGYEQYF
V gene: TRBV25-1; J gene: TRBJ2-3; D gene: .; clone size: .; CDR3 protein: CASAYGVLADTQYF
V gene: TRBV5-6; J gene: TRBJ1-1; D gene: TRBD1; clone size: .; CDR3 protein: CASTGQGRTEAFF
V gene: TRBV5-4; J gene: TRBJ2-4; D gene: .; clone size: once; CDR3 protein: CASSLSKENIQYF
V gene: TRBV10-3; J gene: TRBJ2-7; D gene: .; clone size: .; CDR3 protein: CAISEQGDEQYF
V gene: TRBV14; J gene: TRBJ2-5; D gene: .; clone size: .; CDR3 protein: CASSQRESGTQYF
V gene: TRBV27; J gene: TRBJ1-1; D gene: TRBD1; clone size: .; CDR3 protein: CASSFWDRGTEAFF
V gene: TRBV28; J gene: TRBJ2-7; D gene: .; clone size: .; CDR3 protein: CASSFRTPAGEQYF
V gene: TRBV11-3; J gene: TRBJ2-3; D gene: .; clone size: once; CDR3 protein: CASSLEGDTQYF
V gene: TRBV29-1; J gene: TRBJ2-7; D gene: .; clone size: .; CDR3 protein: CSVAPIVNQNYEQYF
V gene: TRBV28; J gene: TRBJ2-6; D gene: TRBD1; clone size: .; CDR3 protein: CASTLMGTELSGANVLTF
V gene: TRBV6-5; J gene: TRBJ2-3; D gene: .; clone size: once; CDR3 protein: CASSYLGNPDTQYF
V gene: TRBV28; J gene: TRBJ1-5; D gene: .; clone size: once; CDR3 protein: CASSHAGGSNQPQHF
V gene: TRBV5-5; J gene: TRBJ2-7; D gene: .; clone size: once; CDR3 protein: CASSSTHEQYF
V gene: TRBV7-7; J gene: TRBJ2-1; D gene: TRBD2; clone size: once; CDR3 protein: CASSPRLAESYNEQFF